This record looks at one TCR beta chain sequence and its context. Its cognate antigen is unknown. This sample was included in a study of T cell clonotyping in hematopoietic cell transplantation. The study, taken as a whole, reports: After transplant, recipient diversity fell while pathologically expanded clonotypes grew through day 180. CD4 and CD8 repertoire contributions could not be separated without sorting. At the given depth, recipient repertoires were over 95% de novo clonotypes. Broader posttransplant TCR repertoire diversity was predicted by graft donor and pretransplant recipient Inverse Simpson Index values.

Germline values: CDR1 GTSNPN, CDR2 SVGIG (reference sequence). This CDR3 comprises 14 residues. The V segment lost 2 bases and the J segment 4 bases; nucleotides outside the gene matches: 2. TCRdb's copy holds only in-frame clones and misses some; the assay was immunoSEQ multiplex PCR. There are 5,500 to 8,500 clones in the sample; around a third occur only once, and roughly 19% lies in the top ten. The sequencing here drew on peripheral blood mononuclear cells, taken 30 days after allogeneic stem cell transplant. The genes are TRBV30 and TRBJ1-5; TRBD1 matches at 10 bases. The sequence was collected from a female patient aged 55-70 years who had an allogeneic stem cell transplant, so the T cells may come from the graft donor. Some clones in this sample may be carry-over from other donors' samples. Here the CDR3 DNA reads TGTGCCTGGAGTCCGGACAGGGGGAATCAGCCCCAGCATTTT. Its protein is CAWSPDRGNQPQHF. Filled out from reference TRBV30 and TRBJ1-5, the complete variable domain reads SQTIHQWPATLVQPVGSPLSLECTVEGTSNPNLYWYRQAAGRGLQLLFYSVGIGQISSEVPQNLSASRPQDRQFILSSKKLLLSDSGFYLCAWSPDRGNQPQHFGDGTRLSIL.